A selection of T cell receptor beta chains follows, all from one sample in a study of early T cells in non-severe SARS-CoV-2 infection. TCRdb reprocessed the 5' RACE reads via MiXCR and lists one record per CDR3 protein. The table records some 70,000 distinct CDR3 sequences, 9.1% of them present only once. The sample taken for sequencing was whole blood. These receptors originate from an adult who was a healthcare worker with PCR-confirmed SARS-CoV-2 infection or an uninfected control (not recorded which). Each CDR3 is given with its conserved first and last residue. The D gene is left open where the match is weak. The size field is filled for only some rows; it gives once, few, many or a size class.

d_gene | j_gene | abundance | v_gene | CDR3aa | CDR3nt
. | TRBJ2-5 | . | TRBV5-6 | CASSLYQETQYF | TGTGCCAGCAGCTTGTACCAAGAGACCCAGTACTTC
. | TRBJ1-6 | . | TRBV6-5 | CASSYGSPTLSPLHF | TGTGCCAGCAGTTACGGTTCACCCACCCTTTCACCCCTCCACTTT
. | TRBJ2-7 | many | TRBV6-6 | CASSYVQGSYEQYF | TGTGCCAGCAGTTACGTACAGGGTTCCTACGAGCAGTACTTC
. | TRBJ2-3 | few | TRBV7-9 | CASSRTSSSTDTQYF | TGTGCCAGCAGCCGAACCAGTTCTAGCACAGATACGCAGTATTTT
. | TRBJ2-1 | many | TRBV20-1 | CSARLEVWSEQFF | TGCAGTGCTAGACTGGAGGTATGGAGTGAGCAGTTCTTC
. | TRBJ2-3 | . | TRBV12-3/TRBV12-4 | CASSLALPGLSDTQYF | TGTGCCAGCAGTTTAGCCCTCCCGGGACTCTCAGATACGCAGTATTTT
. | TRBJ2-1 | few | TRBV6-2/TRBV6-3 | CASSPTEAPLREQFF | TGTGCCAGCAGCCCCACTGAGGCGCCTTTGAGAGAGCAGTTCTTC
. | TRBJ2-7 | many | TRBV5-1 | CASSLSGTSAYEQYF | TGCGCCAGCAGCTTGTCGGGGACATCAGCCTACGAGCAGTACTTC
. | TRBJ1-1 | many | TRBV7-3 | CASSLEGDMNTEAFF | TGTGCCAGCAGCTTAGAGGGGGACATGAACACTGAAGCTTTCTTT
. | TRBJ1-2 | few | TRBV30 | CACRPTGVRHTF | TGTGCTTGTCGTCCCACGGGTGTCAGGCACACCTTC
TRBD2 | TRBJ2-7 | many | TRBV28 | CASATSGNEGEQYF | TGTGCCAGCGCAACTAGCGGGAACGAGGGGGAGCAGTACTTC
. | TRBJ1-5 | few | TRBV20-1 | CSATDIHSNQPQHF | TGCAGTGCTACGGACATCCATAGCAATCAGCCCCAGCATTTT
. | TRBJ2-5 | many | TRBV20-1 | CSARPLQGRGKETQYF | TGCAGTGCTAGACCTCTACAGGGAAGGGGGAAAGAGACCCAGTACTTC
. | TRBJ1-5 | many | TRBV19 | CASSDKGFKVSNQPQHF | TGTGCCAGTAGTGACAAGGGGTTTAAGGTCAGCAATCAGCCCCAGCATTTT
TRBD1 | TRBJ2-7 | many | TRBV5-1 | CASTPPGQGYEQYF | TGCGCCAGCACCCCGCCGGGACAGGGGTACGAGCAGTACTTC
. | TRBJ1-1 | . | TRBV15 | CVTSGPDSLNTEAFF | TGTGTCACCAGCGGACCAGACAGCTTGAACACTGAAGCTTTCTTT
. | TRBJ2-3 | . | TRBV7-2 | CASSSLGYADTQYF | TGTGCCAGCAGCTCCCTAGGGTACGCAGATACGCAGTATTTT
TRBD2 | TRBJ2-7 | . | TRBV7-3 | CASSSWGAGSYEQYF | TGTGCCAGCAGCTCCTGGGGAGCGGGATCCTACGAGCAGTACTTC
TRBD2 | TRBJ2-7 | . | TRBV6-2/TRBV6-3 | CASIRRGVFHEQYF | TGTGCCAGCATCCGACGGGGGGTATTCCACGAGCAGTACTTC
TRBD1 | TRBJ1-5 | . | TRBV27 | CASSLDCDRGLYSNQPQHF | TGTGCCAGCAGTTTAGATTGCGACAGGGGGCTTTATAGCAATCAGCCCCAGCATTTT
TRBD2 | TRBJ2-5 | . | TRBV20-1 | CSASMVAGLAQYF | TGCAGTGCTAGTATGGTAGCGGGTTTGGCCCAGTACTTC
. | TRBJ1-1 | medium-sized | TRBV29-1 | CSVVGQGNTEAFF | TGCAGCGTTGTGGGGCAGGGGAACACTGAAGCTTTCTTT
. | TRBJ2-5 | many | TRBV28 | CASSLPGLGETQYF | TGTGCCAGCAGCCTCCCGGGCCTGGGGGAGACCCAGTACTTC